These 29 T cell receptor beta chains were all obtained from the same sample, sequenced in a study of early T cells in non-severe SARS-CoV-2 infection. TCRdb recomputed calls from the 5' RACE reads with MiXCR, one row per CDR3 protein. Here the sample spans 50,000 to 85,000 distinct CDR3 sequences, roughly 9.1% being singletons. Sequencing input: whole blood. These receptors originate from an adult who was a healthcare worker with PCR-confirmed SARS-CoV-2 infection or an uninfected control (not recorded which).

This chain links TRBV11-3 with TRBJ2-1, with 13 bases lining up with TRBD2. V lost 5 bases and J lost 8; bases outside the gene matches: 12. Germline-derived CDR1 and CDR2 are SGHNT and YENEEA. This CDR3 is 17 amino acids long. The chain's CDR3 is CASSVGLAGAIGDEQFF. The CDR3 DNA is TGTGCCAGCAGCGTAGGACTAGCGGGAGCCATCGGGGATGAGCAGTTCTTC.

This clonotype occurred many times. The rearrangement joins TRBV6-6 to TRBJ2-5; TRBD1 agrees at 7 bases. The CDR3 runs 14 residues. Germline loops: CDR1 MNHNY, CDR2 SVGAGI (reference sequence). Unmatched junction bases numbered 3, after V lost 0 bases and J lost 5 bases. Here the CDR3 DNA reads TGTGCCAGCAGTTACTCTATACAGGGGGAGACCCAGTACTTC. It yields the protein CASSYSIQGETQYF.

This rearrangement joins TRBV10-2 to TRBJ2-6, with TRBD1 identical over 9 bases. This CDR3 is 17 amino acids long. Germline CDR1 is WSHSY and CDR2 is SAAADI. V was clipped by 6 bases and J by 4 bases; unmatched bases: 10. CDR3 region: CASRDRGPLGGANVLTF. In DNA form, the CDR3 reads TGCGCCAGCAGGGACAGGGGCCCGCTTGGGGGGGCCAACGTCCTGACTTTC.

V gene TRBV5-4 combines with J gene TRBJ1-2, with D unresolved. This CDR3 contains 12 residues. Trimming pared 4 bases from V and 6 bases from J, leaving 10 bases between. CDR1 and CDR2 from the germline V gene are SGHNT and YYREEE (reference sequence). The DNA of the CDR3 is TGTGCCAGCAGCCTGGTCAAAGATGGCTACACCTTC. This encodes CASSLVKDGYTF.

Here the CDR3 DNA reads TGTGCCAGCAGTGATGGGGATTCGGAAAAACTGTTTTTT. It translates to CASSDGDSEKLFF. The chain has TRBV2 and TRBJ1-4; no firm D call. Deletions cut 3 bases from V and 8 bases from J, with 10 bases between. There are 13 residues in the CDR3. Germline loops: CDR1 SNHLY, CDR2 FYNNEI. Full variable domain (missing parts from reference TRBV2 and TRBJ1-4): EPEVTQTPSHQVTQMGQEVILRCVPISNHLYFYWYRQILGQKVEFLVSFYNNEISEKSEIFDDQFSVERPDGSNFTLKIRSTKLEDSAMYFCASSDGDSEKLFFGSGTQLSVL.

This clonotype was counted ten times or more. The rearrangement joins TRBV4-3 to TRBJ2-1; D might be TRBD2 (6 bases). The CDR3 contains 14 residues. Trimming left V 0 bases short and J 12 bases short, with 15 bases between. Germline CDR1 and CDR2: LGHNA and YSLEER. CDR3 in amino acids: CASSQDSRDSSQFF. CDR3 in DNA: TGCGCCAGCAGCCAAGATAGTCGGGACTCGTCGCAGTTCTTC.

In its sample, this clonotype was seen many times. The chain has TRBV6-2 or TRBV6-3 and TRBJ2-2; D might be TRBD1 or TRBD2, each matching 6 bases. With 7 bases removed from V and 0 bases from J, the gap between germline ends came to 27 bases. Germline V gene lookup returns CDR1 MNHEY and CDR2 SVGEGT. The CDR3 loop spans 20 amino acids. The CDR3 sequence: CASTPTPETSWGPNTGELFF. Here the CDR3 DNA reads TGTGCCAGCACCCCAACCCCCGAGACTAGTTGGGGGCCGAACACCGGGGAGCTGTTTTTT.

This chain uses TRBV9 with TRBJ1-3; the D is unclear. Trimming left V 4 bases short and J 6 bases short, with 20 bases between. The CDR3 has 16 amino acids. Germline CDR1 reads SGDLS; CDR2 reads YYNGEE. In DNA, the CDR3 is TGTGCCAGCAGCCCGGAACTTCTGCCCCCTGAAAACACCATATATTTT. Encoded protein: CASSPELLPPENTIYF.

This clonotype was detected many times. This chain joins TRBV5-1 and TRBJ1-2; 10 positions match TRBD1. J was trimmed by 0 bases and V by 6 bases; bases with no gene match: 2. CDR3 length: 14 amino acids. The V gene's germline CDR1 is SGHRS and CDR2 YFSETQ. The CDR3 coding sequence is TGCGCCAGCACCGGACAGGGGGCTAACTATGGCTACACCTTC. This codes for CASTGQGANYGYTF.

The sample holds a few counts of this clonotype. The rearrangement links TRBV12-3 or TRBV12-4 to TRBJ2-7; perhaps TRBD2 as D (6 bases). Trimming took 3 bases from V and 9 from J, leaving 9 bases between them. The CDR3 totals 11 residues. The CDR3 nucleotides are TGTGCCAGCAGTTTCGAGGGAGGGCAGTACTTC. Amino acids: CASSFEGGQYF.

V is TRBV7-2 and J is TRBJ2-7; no reliable D call. Deletions cut 5 bases from V and 3 bases from J, with 14 bases between. Germline V gene data show CDR1 as SGHTA and CDR2 as FQGNSA. The CDR3 sequence is 14 residues long. Written as DNA, the CDR3 is TGTGCCAGCAGCCCTGGGCGTTGGGGCTACGAGCAGTACTTC. Translated: CASSPGRWGYEQYF. The full variable domain, completed using reference TRBV7-2 and TRBJ2-7, is GAGVSQSPSNKVTEKGKDVELRCDPISGHTALYWYRQSLGQGLEFLIYFQGNSAPDKSGLPSDRFSAERTGGSVSTLTIQRTQQEDSAVYLCASSPGRWGYEQYFGPGTRLTVT.

In this sample, this clonotype turned up a few times. The CDR3: CASNKREGRGNEQFF. The CDR3 bases are TGTGCCAGTAACAAGCGGGAGGGCCGAGGGAATGAGCAGTTCTTC. V and J are TRBV19 and TRBJ2-1, with 10 positions matching TRBD2. The CDR3 covers 15 residues. With V trimmed by 7 bases and J by 7 bases, 10 bases remained unmatched. Germline V lookup: CDR1 LNHDA, CDR2 SQIVND (reference sequence).

In its sample, this clonotype was seen a few times. The gene calls are TRBV7-9 and TRBJ1-1; unclear D gene. Germline-derived CDR1 and CDR2 are SEHNR and FQNEAQ (reference sequence). Between the trimmed V and J ends, which lost 3 bases and 3 bases, there was a span of 8 bases. The CDR3 runs 13 residues. DNA for the CDR3: TGTGCCAGCAGCTTTTACCGGGACACTGAAGCTTTCTTT. The encoded protein is CASSFYRDTEAFF.

V gene TRBV6-5 combines with J gene TRBJ1-1; D gene unclear. Trimming pared 2 bases from V and 8 bases from J, leaving 9 bases between. This CDR3 region has 12 residues. The germline CDR1 and CDR2 sequences are MNHEY and SVGAGI. The CDR3 coding sequence is TGTGCCAGCAGTTACGCTGACAAGGAAGCTTTCTTT. This gives the protein CASSYADKEAFF.

Many counts were recorded for this clonotype. This sequence joins TRBV28 and TRBJ1-2; possible D gene TRBD1, 5 bases. The germline V and J ends were trimmed by 6 bases and 0 bases, with 17 bases remaining between them. Germline lookup yields CDR1 MDHEN and CDR2 SYDVKM. There are 16 residues in the CDR3. The chain's CDR3 is CASRPAGTLSNYGYTF. The CDR3 bases are TGTGCCAGCAGGCCAGCTGGGACCCTTTCTAACTATGGCTACACCTTC.

The table lists this clonotype with a few counts. The chain uses TRBV4-1 and TRBJ1-5; D is unclear. V was shortened by 4 bases and J by 6 bases, with 13 bases between the two germline ends. The CDR3 extends over 14 amino acids. Germline-derived CDR1 and CDR2 are MGHRA and YSYEKL. DNA of the CDR3: TGCGCCAGCAGCCCCGAGAGTCGGGGTCAGCCCCAGCATTTT. Translating it yields CASSPESRGQPQHF.

In this sample, this clonotype turned up a few times. The V and J genes are TRBV20-1 and TRBJ2-5; no firm D call. The length of the CDR3 is 15 residues. V was clipped by 0 bases and J by 0 bases, with 11 bases between them. Germline V lookup: CDR1 DFQATT, CDR2 SNEGSKA (reference sequence). CDR3 in amino acids: CSARDAPTYQETQYF. CDR3 bases: TGCAGTGCTAGAGATGCGCCGACTTACCAAGAGACCCAGTACTTC.

This clonotype has only a few counts. The genes are TRBV29-1 and TRBJ2-1, with 8 bases lining up with TRBD2. V shed 6 bases and J 9 bases; nucleotides not matched to a gene: 16. This CDR3 spans 15 amino acids. In germline, CDR1 is SQVTM, CDR2 ANQGSEA. The CDR3 coding sequence is TGCAGCGTCGTTCGCCCTGGGCTAGCGGGCGGTGAGCAGTTCTTC. Amino acids: CSVVRPGLAGGEQFF.

A few counts support this clonotype. The chain joins TRBV6-6 to TRBJ2-1; 8 bases are shared with TRBD2. The length of the CDR3 is 15 residues. Germline V lookup: CDR1 MNHNY, CDR2 SVGAGI (reference sequence). Unmatched junction bases numbered 11, after V lost 5 bases and J lost 8 bases. This CDR3 is CASSGPGLGSYEQFF. The CDR3 nucleotides read TGTGCCAGCAGTGGACCGGGACTAGGGTCCTATGAGCAGTTCTTC.

V is TRBV19 and J is TRBJ2-6; D ambiguous. V dropped 3 bases and J dropped 0 bases, with 6 bases sitting between them. The CDR3 is 15 residues long. Germline V gives CDR1 LNHDA, CDR2 SQIVND (reference sequence). Here the CDR3 DNA reads TGTGCCAGTAGTATTAGTCTCTCTGGGGCCAACGTCCTGACTTTC. It codes for CASSISLSGANVLTF.

The rearrangement joins TRBV4-2 to TRBJ1-5; D is undetermined. The ends were cut back, 0 bases at V and 5 bases at J, with 8 bases in the middle. CDR3 size: 14 residues. Germline assignment: CDR1 LGHNA and CDR2 YNFKEQ. Here the CDR3 reads CASSQEGTDQPQHF. The CDR3 DNA reads as TGTGCCAGCAGCCAAGAAGGCACAGATCAGCCCCAGCATTTT.

This chain links TRBV6-5 with TRBJ2-1; a weak D match, TRBD2 (6 bases). V was trimmed by 6 bases and J by 8 bases, leaving 23 bases between them. The CDR3 has 16 amino acids. Germline CDR1 MNHEY, CDR2 SVGAGI. The CDR3 spells CASRALEGAESHEQFF. CDR3 DNA sequence: TGTGCCAGCAGGGCCCTGGAGGGAGCGGAGTCTCATGAGCAGTTCTTC.

This sequence joins TRBV5-1 and TRBJ2-3, with 7 bases that match TRBD2. This CDR3 is built from 16 residues. The junction had 10 bases not matched to a gene; V was cut back by 1 base and J by 5 bases. CDR1 and CDR2 from the germline V gene are SGHRS and YFSETQ. In DNA form, the CDR3 reads TGCGCCAGCAGCTTGCGCTCCGCGGGAGCAGGAGATACGCAGTATTTT. It specifies CASSLRSAGAGDTQYF.

The V gene is TRBV28, the J gene TRBJ2-1; D is possibly TRBD1 (5 bases). The ends were cut back, 6 bases at V and 2 bases at J, with 14 bases in the middle. The CDR3 totals 15 residues. Germline-derived CDR1 and CDR2 are MDHEN and SYDVKM. The CDR3 nucleotides read TGTGCCAGCAGCCAAGGACACCCAACCTACAATGAGCAGTTCTTC. Its protein product is CASSQGHPTYNEQFF.

The V call is TRBV4-2, the J call TRBJ1-1; 7 bases are a match to TRBD1. V lost 4 bases and J lost 3; bases outside the gene matches: 14. The CDR3 sequence is 17 residues long. Germline CDR1 is LGHNA and CDR2 is YNFKEQ. The CDR3 sequence: CASSRLPGGGWDTEAFF. The CDR3, as DNA: TGTGCCAGCAGCCGCCTCCCAGGGGGAGGATGGGACACTGAAGCTTTCTTT.

This clonotype has more than one count but fewer than ten. This chain's CDR3 is CSALLAGAGDTQYF. The CDR3 region has the DNA TGCAGTGCTTTACTAGCGGGAGCCGGAGATACGCAGTATTTT. The V call is TRBV20-1, the J call TRBJ2-3, with 11 positions matching TRBD2. The CDR3 extends over 14 amino acids. Germline V gene data show CDR1 as DFQATT and CDR2 as SNEGSKA (reference sequence). V gave up 5 bases and J gave up 5 bases; unmatched junction bases: 6.

V is TRBV24-1 and J is TRBJ2-3; 7 nucleotides align to TRBD1. CDR3 length equals 16 residues. Germline V gives CDR1 KGHDR, CDR2 SFDVKD. The ends lost 3 bases at V and 1 base at J; junction bases unmatched: 6. CDR3 region: CATSDPRQGGTDTQYF. The CDR3 DNA follows: TGTGCCACCAGTGATCCGCGTCAGGGGGGCACAGATACGCAGTATTTT.

CDR3 sequence: CASSQTRWEQYF. CDR3 DNA sequence: TGTGCCAGCAGTCAAACGCGTTGGGAGCAGTACTTC. The rearrangement uses TRBV6-2 or TRBV6-3 and TRBJ2-7; no reliable D call. Germline CDR1 MNHEY, CDR2 SVGEGT. The germline V and J ends were trimmed by 5 bases and 7 bases, with 12 bases remaining between them. CDR3 length: 12 residues.

This clonotype was recorded many times. This chain connects TRBV9 to TRBJ2-5, with D hard to call. CDR3 length: 14 residues. Germline V gene data show CDR1 as SGDLS and CDR2 as YYNGEE. With 4 bases removed from V and 1 base from J, the gap between germline ends came to 11 bases. This chain's CDR3 is CASSLSAIQETQYF. The CDR3 DNA reads as TGTGCCAGCAGCTTATCGGCTATCCAAGAGACCCAGTACTTC.